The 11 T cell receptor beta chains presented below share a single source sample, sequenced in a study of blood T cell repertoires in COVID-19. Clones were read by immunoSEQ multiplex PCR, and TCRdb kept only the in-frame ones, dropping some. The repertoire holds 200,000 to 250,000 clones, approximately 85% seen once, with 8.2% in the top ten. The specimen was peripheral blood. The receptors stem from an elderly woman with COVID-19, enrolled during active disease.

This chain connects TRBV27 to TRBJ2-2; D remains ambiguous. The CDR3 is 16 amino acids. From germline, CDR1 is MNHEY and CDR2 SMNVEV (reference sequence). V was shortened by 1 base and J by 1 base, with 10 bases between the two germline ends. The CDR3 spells CASSLWLGRNTGELFF. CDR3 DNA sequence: TGTGCCAGCAGTTTATGGTTGGGCAGGAACACCGGGGAGCTGTTTTTT.

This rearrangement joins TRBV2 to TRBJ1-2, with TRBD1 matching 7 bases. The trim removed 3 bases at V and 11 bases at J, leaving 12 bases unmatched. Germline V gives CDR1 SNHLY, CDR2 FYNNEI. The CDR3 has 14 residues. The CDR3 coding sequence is TGTGCCAGCAGTGACGCGACAGGGCTGTCTGGTTACACCTTC. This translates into CASSDATGLSGYTF.

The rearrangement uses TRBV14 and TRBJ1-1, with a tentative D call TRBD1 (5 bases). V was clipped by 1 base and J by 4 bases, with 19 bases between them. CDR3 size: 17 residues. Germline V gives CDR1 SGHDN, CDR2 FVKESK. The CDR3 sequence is CASSQGSGAGVRTEAFF. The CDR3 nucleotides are TGTGCCAGCAGCCAAGGTTCCGGGGCGGGAGTGCGCACTGAAGCTTTCTTT. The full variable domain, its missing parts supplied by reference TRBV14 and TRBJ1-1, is EAGVTQFPSHSVIEKGQTVTLRCDPISGHDNLYWYRRVMGKEIKFLLHFVKESKQDESGMPNNRFLAERTGGTYSTLKVQPAELEDSGVYFCASSQGSGAGVRTEAFFGQGTRLTVV.

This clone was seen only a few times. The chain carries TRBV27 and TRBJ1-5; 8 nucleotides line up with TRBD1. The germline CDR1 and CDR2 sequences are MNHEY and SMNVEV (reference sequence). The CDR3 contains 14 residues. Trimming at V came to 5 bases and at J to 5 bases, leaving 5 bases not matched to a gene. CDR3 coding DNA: TGTGCCAGCAGTCCGGACAGGGTATATCAGCCCCAGCATTTT. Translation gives CASSPDRVYQPQHF.

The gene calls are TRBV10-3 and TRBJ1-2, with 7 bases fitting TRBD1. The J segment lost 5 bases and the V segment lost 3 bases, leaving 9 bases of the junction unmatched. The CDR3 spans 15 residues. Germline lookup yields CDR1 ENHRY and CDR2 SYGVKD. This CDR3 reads CAISDLTGDVYGYTF. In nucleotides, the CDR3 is TGTGCCATCAGTGATCTTACAGGGGATGTGTATGGCTACACCTTC.

Here the CDR3 reads CASSFNINQPQHF. CDR3 DNA: TGTGCCAGCAGCTTCAACATCAATCAGCCCCAGCATTTT. The genes are TRBV7-2 and TRBJ1-5; D is unresolved. The CDR3 is 13 residues long. The V and J ends lost 3 bases and 3 bases respectively, with 6 bases between them. The germline V gene has CDR1 SGHTA and CDR2 FQGNSA. Drawing the rest from reference TRBV7-2 and TRBJ1-5, the complete variable domain is GAGVSQSPSNKVTEKGKDVELRCDPISGHTALYWYRQSLGQGLEFLIYFQGNSAPDKSGLPSDRFSAERTGGSVSTLTIQRTQQEDSAVYLCASSFNINQPQHFGDGTRLSIL.

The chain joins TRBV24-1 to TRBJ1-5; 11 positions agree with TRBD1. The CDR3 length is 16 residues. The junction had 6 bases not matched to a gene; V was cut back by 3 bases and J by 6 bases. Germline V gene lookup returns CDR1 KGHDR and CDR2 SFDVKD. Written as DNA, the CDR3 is TGTGCCACCAGTGATGGACAGGGGGCCTGGAGTCAGCCCCAGCATTTT. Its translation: CATSDGQGAWSQPQHF.

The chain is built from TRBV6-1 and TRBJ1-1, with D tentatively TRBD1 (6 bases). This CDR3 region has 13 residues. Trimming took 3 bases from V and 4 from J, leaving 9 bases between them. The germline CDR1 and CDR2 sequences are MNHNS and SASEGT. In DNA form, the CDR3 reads TGTGCCAGCAGTGACAGGGGCAGCACTGAAGCTTTCTTT. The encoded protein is CASSDRGSTEAFF.

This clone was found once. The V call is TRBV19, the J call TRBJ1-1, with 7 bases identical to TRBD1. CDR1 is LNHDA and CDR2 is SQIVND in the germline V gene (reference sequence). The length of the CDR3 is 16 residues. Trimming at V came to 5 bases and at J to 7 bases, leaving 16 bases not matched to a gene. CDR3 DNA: TGTGCCAGTAGTCCAATCTATCCAAGACAGGGCGATGAAGCTTTCTTT. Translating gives CASSPIYPRQGDEAFF. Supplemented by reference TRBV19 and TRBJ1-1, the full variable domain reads DGGITQSPKYLFRKEGQNVTLSCEQNLNHDAMYWYRQDPGQGLRLIYYSQIVNDFQKGDIAEGYSVSREKKESFPLTVTSAQKNPTAFYLCASSPIYPRQGDEAFFGQGTRLTVV.

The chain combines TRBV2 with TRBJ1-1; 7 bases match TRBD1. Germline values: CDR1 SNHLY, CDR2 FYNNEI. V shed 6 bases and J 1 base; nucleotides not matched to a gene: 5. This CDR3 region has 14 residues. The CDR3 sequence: CASSLGQRNTEAFF. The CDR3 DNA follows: TGTGCCAGCAGCCTGGGACAGAGGAACACTGAAGCTTTCTTT.

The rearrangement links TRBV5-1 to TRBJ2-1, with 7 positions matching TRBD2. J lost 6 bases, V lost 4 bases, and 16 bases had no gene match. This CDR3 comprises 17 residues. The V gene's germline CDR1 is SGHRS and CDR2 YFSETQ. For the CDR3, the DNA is TGCGCCAGCAGCCCCCCTAGCAAGTGGGAGGGCCCCAATGAGCAGTTCTTC. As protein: CASSPPSKWEGPNEQFF.